The present entry profiles one T cell receptor beta chain with its context. The V end was cut by 5 bases, the J end by 5 bases, with 23 bases between. The V gene's germline CDR1 is SGHTA and CDR2 FQGNSA. The CDR3 is 17 residues long. The sample is drawn from a study of cytomegalovirus exposure and HLA in healthy donors. The wider study: According to later analysis, the same platform produced the 120 validation and under 700 first-cohort repertoires.

Assay used: immunoSEQ multiplex PCR; TCRdb lists only in-frame clones, some missing. The sample lists around 60,000 clones; about nine tenths were seen once. Separate from the roughly 700-subject first cohort was the approximately 120-subject validation cohort, to which the donors belonged. This clonotype was sampled from a man aged 18-30 years in good health and CMV-seronegative. The chain uses TRBV7-2 and TRBJ2-3; D is possibly TRBD2 (5 bases). The source material was PBMCs. This CDR3 is CASSRGGSAQKLDTQYF. In DNA, the CDR3 is TGTGCCAGCAGCCGCGGTGGGAGTGCCCAAAAACTAGATACGCAGTATTTT. Based on the CDR3 plus reference TRBV7-2 and TRBJ2-3, the full variable domain is GAGVSQSPSNKVTEKGKDVELRCDPISGHTALYWYRQSLGQGLEFLIYFQGNSAPDKSGLPSDRFSAERTGGSVSTLTIQRTQQEDSAVYLCASSRGGSAQKLDTQYFGPGTRLTVL.